This T cell receptor beta chain emerged from a study of blood T cells in healthy people across ages. Findings of the study overall: Researchers judged that diversity estimates from one million T cells fell short of true values.

The individuals who served as donors were healthy Caucasians living in Russia, aged roughly 6 to 90. Approximately 9.7 milliliters was the volume of peripheral blood drawn from each donor. A remark on this clonotype: Its cognate antigen is unknown.

The germline V gene has CDR1 SGHTA and CDR2 FQGNSA. The ends were cut back, 5 bases at V and 10 bases at J, with 18 bases in the middle. The CDR3 is 14 residues long. PCR was performed a second time for about 6 to 12 cycles using a sample-barcoded 5' primer and a J-beta primer mix. Every cDNA molecule bore a tag from a template-switch adaptor containing 12 random nucleotides. Via MiXCR, TCRdb re-called the 5' RACE reads, giving one row per CDR3 protein. The sample includes 1.8 million or so distinct CDR3 sequences, more than 35% of them seen just once. The chain links TRBV7-2 to TRBJ2-1; D remains ambiguous. The TCR comes from a human donor in good health. Specimen: blood. Here the CDR3 reads CASSRDPSGREQFF. In nucleotides, the CDR3 is TGTGCCAGCAGCCGAGACCCTTCTGGGCGGGAGCAGTTCTTC.